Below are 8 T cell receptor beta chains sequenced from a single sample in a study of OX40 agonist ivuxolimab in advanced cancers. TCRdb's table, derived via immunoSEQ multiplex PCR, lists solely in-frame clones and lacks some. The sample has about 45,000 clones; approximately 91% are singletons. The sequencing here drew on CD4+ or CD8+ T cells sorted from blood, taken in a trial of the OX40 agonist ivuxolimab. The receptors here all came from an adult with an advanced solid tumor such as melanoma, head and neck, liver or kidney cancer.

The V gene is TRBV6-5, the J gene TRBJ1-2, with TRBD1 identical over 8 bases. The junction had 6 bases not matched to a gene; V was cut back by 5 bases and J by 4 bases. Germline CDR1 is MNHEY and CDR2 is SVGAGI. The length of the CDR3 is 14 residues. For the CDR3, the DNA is TGTGCCAGCAGTCCTGGGACAGGAGCCTATGGCTACACCTTC. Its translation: CASSPGTGAYGYTF.

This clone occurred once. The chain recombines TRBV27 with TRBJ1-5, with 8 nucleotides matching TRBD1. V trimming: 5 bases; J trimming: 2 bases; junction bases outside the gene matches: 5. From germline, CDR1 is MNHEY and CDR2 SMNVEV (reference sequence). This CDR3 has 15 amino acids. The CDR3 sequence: CASSLARGRNQPQHF. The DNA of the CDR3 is TGTGCCAGCAGTCTCGCCAGGGGGCGCAATCAGCCCCAGCATTTT.

The CDR3 coding sequence is TGTGCCACCAGCATATATGGCACAGGCAGCTCCTACAATGAGCAGTTCTTC. As protein: CATSIYGTGSSYNEQFF. The J gene is TRBJ2-1, the V gene TRBV15; D is perhaps TRBD1 (5 bases). CDR1 is LNHNV, CDR2 YYDKDF, per germline (reference sequence). Deletions cut 4 bases from V and 0 bases from J, with 16 bases between. This CDR3 comprises 17 residues.

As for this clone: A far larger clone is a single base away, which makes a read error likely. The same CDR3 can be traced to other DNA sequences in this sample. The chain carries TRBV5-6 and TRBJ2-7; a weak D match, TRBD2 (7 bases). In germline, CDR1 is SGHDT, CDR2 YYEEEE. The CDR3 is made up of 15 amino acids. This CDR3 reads CASSWGLAGAGEQYF. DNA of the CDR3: TGCGCCAGCAGCTGGGGCCTCGCGGGGGCGGGGGAGCAGTACTTC.

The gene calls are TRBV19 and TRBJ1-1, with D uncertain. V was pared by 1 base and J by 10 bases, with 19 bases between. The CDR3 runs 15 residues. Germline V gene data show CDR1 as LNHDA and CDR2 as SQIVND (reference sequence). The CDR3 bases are TGTGCCAGTAGTATAGTTATAGTCGGAGGGAACGGAGCTTTCTTT. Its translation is CASSIVIVGGNGAFF.

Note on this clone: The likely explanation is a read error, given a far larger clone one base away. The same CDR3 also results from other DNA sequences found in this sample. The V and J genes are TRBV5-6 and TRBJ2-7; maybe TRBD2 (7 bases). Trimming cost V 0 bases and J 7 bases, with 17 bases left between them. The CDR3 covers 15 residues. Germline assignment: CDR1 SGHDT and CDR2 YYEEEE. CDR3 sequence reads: CASSLGLGGAGEQYF. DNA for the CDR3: TGTGCCAGCAGCTTGGGACTAGGGGGGGCGGGGGAGCAGTACTTC.

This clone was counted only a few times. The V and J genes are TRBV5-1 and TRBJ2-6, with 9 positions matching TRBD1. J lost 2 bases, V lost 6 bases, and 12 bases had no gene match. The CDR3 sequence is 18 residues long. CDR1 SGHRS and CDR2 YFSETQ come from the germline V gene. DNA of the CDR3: TGCGCCAGCACAAAGACAGGGGGAGACTATACTGGGGCCAACGTCCTGACTTTC. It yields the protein CASTKTGGDYTGANVLTF.

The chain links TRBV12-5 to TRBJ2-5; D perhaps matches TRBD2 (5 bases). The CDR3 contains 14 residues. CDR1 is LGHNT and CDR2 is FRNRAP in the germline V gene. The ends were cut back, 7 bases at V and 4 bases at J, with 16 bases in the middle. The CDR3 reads CASASRPIGETQYF. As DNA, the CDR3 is TGTGCTAGTGCTAGCCGGCCGATCGGAGAGACCCAGTACTTC.